Listed below are T cell receptor beta chains from one sample, sequenced in a study of CD8 T cells in Susac syndrome. TCRdb fed the immunoSEQ multiplex PCR reads into MiXCR, producing one record per CDR3 protein. The sample gives about 94,000 distinct CDR3 sequences, just under 95% of which show up once; more than 0.3% is in the top ten. The specimen was CD4+ T cells from PBMCs. These receptors came from a human donor with Susac syndrome. CDR3s include the opening cysteine and the closing phenylalanine or tryptophan. Some rows have no size entry. The others give once, few or many, or a class for an expanded clone.

j_call clone_size v_call cdr3_aa
TRBJ2-7 - TRBV4-1 CASSQPGQGYEQYF
TRBJ1-2 - TRBV28 CASSQGGIRLGYTF
TRBJ2-2 - TRBV4-3 CASSHSANTGELFF
TRBJ1-2 once TRBV24-1 CATSVTTTVNYGYTF
TRBJ2-5 once TRBV4-1 CASSQEGTSYIQETQYF
TRBJ2-3 - TRBV6-6 CASTGTALSTDTQYF
TRBJ2-2 - TRBV7-8 CASSFLAGANTGELFF
TRBJ2-5 - TRBV5-6 CASSLYDGAGVETQYF
TRBJ2-7 - TRBV11-3 CASSKTAASYEQYF
TRBJ2-7 - TRBV5-1 CASSFGSPPNEQYF
TRBJ1-4 - TRBV28 CALGRGEKLFF
TRBJ2-1 - TRBV24-1 CATSDSSGQGSYNEQFF
TRBJ2-4 - TRBV2 CASSGRVNIQYF
TRBJ2-1 - TRBV5-1 CASSDPTSAALNEQFF
TRBJ2-5 once TRBV12-3/TRBV12-4 CASSAFNGVQETQYF
TRBJ1-2 - TRBV7-2 CASSLVAISGYTF
TRBJ1-5 - TRBV20-1 CSASRGGSNQPQHF
TRBJ2-1 - TRBV7-2 CASSLFFGNEQFF
TRBJ2-3 - TRBV29-1 CSVEDRQGASTQYF
TRBJ2-7 - TRBV20-1 CRNSYEQYF
TRBJ2-5 - TRBV5-1 CASSLGLEETQYF
TRBJ2-6 once TRBV20-1 CSAPDPGHRYSGANVLTF
TRBJ1-5 - TRBV20-1 CSATPDSRNQPQHF
TRBJ1-3 - TRBV30 CACWTGRNTIYF
TRBJ1-2 - TRBV6-1 CASSELGSTGVGGYTF
TRBJ2-5 - TRBV14 CASSHFVSDQETQYF
TRBJ1-2 - TRBV20-1 CSARGGTGYGYTF
TRBJ2-3 - TRBV5-1 CASSWDRGDTQYF
TRBJ2-1 once TRBV9 CASSPWIAVGNEQFF
TRBJ1-1 - TRBV5-4 CASSDSLTGVGGTEAFF
TRBJ2-5 - TRBV15 CATSPQAGTGETQYF
TRBJ1-2 - TRBV4-3 CASSQERELGGYTF
TRBJ2-7 - TRBV24-1 CATLPDQSYEQYF
TRBJ1-6 - TRBV14 CASRKTDNSPLHF
TRBJ1-1 - TRBV30 CAWSVFAGTNTEAFF
TRBJ2-2 - TRBV21-1 CASAGTGIGELFF
TRBJ1-6 - TRBV9 CASSGSSYNSPLHF
TRBJ1-4 - TRBV19 CASTGRVGEKLFF
TRBJ1-2 - TRBV28 CASSPGTGLLGYGYTF
TRBJ2-5 - TRBV7-3 CASSLRQGPKETQYF
TRBJ2-1 - TRBV7-9 CASSLSGGVKNEQFF